These 32 T cell receptor beta chains were sequenced from one sample in a study of T cell responses to AZD1222 COVID-19 vaccine. Generated by immunoSEQ multiplex PCR, the TCRdb table keeps only in-frame clones and is missing some. Of 130,000 or so clones in the sample, 85% to 90% were seen once. The material sequenced was peripheral blood, taken on day 0 of AZD1222 vaccination. The source of these receptors is an adult in good health.

This sequence joins TRBV5-1 and TRBJ2-5; D is unclear. The germline V and J ends were trimmed by 2 bases and 7 bases, with 12 bases remaining between them. Germline V gene lookup returns CDR1 SGHRS and CDR2 YFSETQ. The CDR3 length is 13 residues. CDR3 residues: CASSFGPRSTQYF. In DNA, the CDR3 is TGCGCCAGCAGCTTCGGGCCTAGGTCGACCCAGTACTTC.

The chain joins TRBV7-9 to TRBJ1-1, with a tentative D call TRBD1 (6 bases). CDR3 length: 11 amino acids. The germline V gene has CDR1 SEHNR and CDR2 FQNEAQ (reference sequence). V lost 6 bases and J 5 bases, leaving 7 bases between the germline ends. As DNA, the CDR3 is TGTGCCAGCAGGCAGGGGACTGAAGCTTTCTTT. Translating gives CASRQGTEAFF.

This clone was counted a single time. The V gene is TRBV4-2, the J gene TRBJ1-3; D unclear. Trimming removed 4 bases from V and 2 bases from J, with 12 bases in between. This CDR3 region has 15 residues. Germline V gene sequence: CDR1 LGHNA, CDR2 YNFKEQ. CDR3 sequence: CASSRAKDPGNTIYF. The CDR3 DNA sequence: TGTGCCAGCAGCCGAGCCAAAGACCCTGGAAACACCATATATTTT.

The chain employs TRBV27 and TRBJ2-1; TRBD2 agrees at 10 bases. Losses at the gene ends were 4 bases for V and 6 bases for J; bases not matched to a gene: 6. CDR3 size: 15 residues. Germline loops: CDR1 MNHEY, CDR2 SMNVEV (reference sequence). The CDR3 spells CASSSSGSRSNEQFF. In DNA, the CDR3 is TGTGCCAGCAGTTCTAGCGGGAGTCGGAGCAATGAGCAGTTCTTC.

The CDR3 sequence: CASSPITDTQYF. The CDR3 DNA is TGTGCCAGCAGCCCGATCACAGATACGCAGTATTTT. V and J are TRBV11-1 and TRBJ2-3; D is uncertain. The V end was cut by 5 bases, the J end by 2 bases, with 5 bases between. Germline lookup yields CDR1 SGHAT and CDR2 FQDESV (reference sequence). CDR3 size: 12 residues.

This clone was observed a single time. This sequence joins TRBV3-1 (or the pseudogene TRBV3-2) and TRBJ1-3; D is ambiguous. CDR3 length: 13 residues. Germline-derived CDR1 and CDR2 are LGHDT and YNNKEL (reference sequence). V was cut by 6 bases and J by 4 bases, with 10 bases left in between. CDR3 region: CASSRTIGNTIYF. The CDR3 DNA reads TGTGCCAGCAGTCGAACGATCGGAAACACCATATATTTT.

The J gene is TRBJ2-1, the V gene TRBV27; D remains ambiguous. The germline CDR1 and CDR2 sequences are MNHEY and SMNVEV (reference sequence). Trimming cost V 1 base and J 7 bases, with 14 bases left between them. The CDR3 covers 15 residues. CDR3 nucleotides: TGTGCCAGCAGTTTATTCGGGCCCATCCATAATGAGCAGTTCTTC. As protein: CASSLFGPIHNEQFF.

This chain links TRBV27 with TRBJ1-1; 7 positions match TRBD1. The V gene's germline CDR1 is MNHEY and CDR2 SMNVEV (reference sequence). The CDR3 is made up of 14 amino acids. V trimming: 0 bases; J trimming: 4 bases; junction bases outside the gene matches: 2. The CDR3 protein is CASSLSGGLTEAFF. As DNA, the CDR3 is TGTGCCAGCAGTTTATCAGGGGGCCTCACTGAAGCTTTCTTT.

This sequence joins TRBV7-3 and TRBJ1-6; D unclear. Germline-derived CDR1 and CDR2 are SGHTA and FQGTGA. This CDR3 is built from 14 residues. Trimming took 6 bases from V and 0 from J, leaving 6 bases between them. This CDR3 reads CASSLSSYNSPLHF. CDR3 sequence (DNA): TGTGCCAGCAGTCTAAGCTCCTATAATTCACCCCTCCACTTT.

This clone was detected only a few times. The chain links TRBV2 to TRBJ2-4, with 7 positions matching TRBD1. In germline, CDR1 is SNHLY, CDR2 FYNNEI. The CDR3 consists of 15 residues. Trimming took 6 bases from V and 0 from J; bases not matched to a gene: 5. The CDR3 loop is CASRGTDIAKNIQYF. The CDR3, as DNA: TGTGCCAGCAGGGGGACAGACATAGCCAAAAACATTCAGTACTTC.

The CDR3 is CASSRGAGRNTEAFF. The DNA for the CDR3 is TGTGCCAGCAGCCGTGGGGCAGGGCGCAACACTGAAGCTTTCTTT. The chain links TRBV28 to TRBJ1-1; D may be TRBD1 (5 bases). The length of the CDR3 is 15 residues. Germline V gene sequence: CDR1 MDHEN, CDR2 SYDVKM. Trimming took off 6 bases at V and 2 bases at J, with 16 bases between the two ends.

The rearrangement links TRBV28 to TRBJ1-3; D gene ambiguous. Trimming took 6 bases from V and 1 from J, leaving 13 bases between them. The CDR3 runs 15 residues. Germline V CDR1 and CDR2: MDHEN, SYDVKM. Here the CDR3 DNA reads TGTGCCAGCAGCCCCCAAATCGCATCTGGAAACACCATATATTTT. Amino acids: CASSPQIASGNTIYF.

This clone was observed a few times. J is TRBJ2-2 and V is TRBV9; 10 bases agree with TRBD2. The germline V gene encodes CDR1 SGDLS and CDR2 YYNGEE. This CDR3 is 17 amino acids long. The J segment lost 6 bases and the V segment lost 0 bases, leaving 8 bases of the junction unmatched. CDR3 bases: TGTGCCAGCAGCGTAGTGCCCTCTAGCGGGGGTGCCGGGGAGCTGTTTTTT. Translating gives CASSVVPSSGGAGELFF.

This clone was seen only once. The chain links TRBV5-1 to TRBJ1-2; 9 bases are shared with TRBD1. The trim removed 0 bases at V and 6 bases at J, leaving 3 bases unmatched. The CDR3 length is 14 residues. Germline V gene sequence: CDR1 SGHRS, CDR2 YFSETQ. The CDR3 is CASSLGGQGNGYTF. CDR3 nucleotide sequence: TGCGCCAGCAGCTTGGGGGGACAGGGAAATGGCTACACCTTC.

The rearrangement joins TRBV28 to TRBJ1-5; tentative D call: TRBD1 (6 bases). The CDR3 is made up of 13 amino acids. V lost 6 bases and J lost 6, with 12 bases in between. CDR1 is MDHEN, CDR2 SYDVKM, per germline. The CDR3 bases are TGTGCCAGCAGCTTCCAGGACAGTCAGCCCCAGCATTTT. Translation gives CASSFQDSQPQHF.

The rearrangement uses TRBV3-1 (or the pseudogene TRBV3-2) and TRBJ1-2, with TRBD1 matching 8 bases. V lost 4 bases to trimming and J lost 3 bases; unmatched junction nucleotides: 7. The V gene's germline CDR1 is LGHDT and CDR2 YNNKEL (reference sequence). The CDR3 loop spans 15 amino acids. The CDR3 sequence is CASSRQQGVDYGYTF. The CDR3 DNA sequence: TGTGCCAGCAGCCGTCAACAGGGGGTCGACTATGGCTACACCTTC.

The rearrangement joins TRBV2 to TRBJ2-7; TRBD2 matches at 14 bases. The CDR3 contains 17 residues. V lost 6 bases and J lost 5; bases outside the gene matches: 12. CDR1 is SNHLY and CDR2 is FYNNEI in the germline V gene. The CDR3 reads CASRNRGTSGSRDEQYF. Here the CDR3 DNA reads TGTGCCAGCAGGAACAGAGGGACTAGCGGGAGTCGGGACGAGCAGTACTTC. Based on the CDR3 plus reference TRBV2 and TRBJ2-7, the full variable domain is EPEVTQTPSHQVTQMGQEVILRCVPISNHLYFYWYRQILGQKVEFLVSFYNNEISEKSEIFDDQFSVERPDGSNFTLKIRSTKLEDSAMYFCASRNRGTSGSRDEQYFGPGTRLTVT.

The chain uses TRBV5-6 and TRBJ1-6; D uncertain. CDR3 length: 12 residues. Trimming pared 3 bases from V and 7 bases from J, leaving 5 bases between. CDR1 and CDR2 (germline): SGHDT, YYEEEE. The CDR3 spells CASSSGNSPLHF. The CDR3 DNA reads TGTGCCAGCAGCTCCGGAAATTCACCCCTCCACTTT.

This clone occurred once. The chain employs TRBV28 and TRBJ2-7; TRBD1 matches 8 bases. Trimming took 6 bases from V and 5 from J; bases not matched to a gene: 15. CDR1 MDHEN and CDR2 SYDVKM come from the germline V gene. The CDR3 is 16 residues long. The CDR3 nucleotides are TGTGCCAGCAGCCTTGCTATTCCAGGGGGCGGAGACGAGCAGTACTTC. Translated, it gives CASSLAIPGGGDEQYF. Full variable domain (outside the CDR3, taken from reference TRBV28 and TRBJ2-7): DVKVTQSSRYLVKRTGEKVFLECVQDMDHENMFWYRQDPGLGLRLIYFSYDVKMKEKGDIPEGYSVSREKKERFSLILESASTNQTSMYLCASSLAIPGGGDEQYFGPGTRLTVT.

This sequence joins TRBV5-8 and TRBJ1-5, with 8 bases matching TRBD1. Trimming at V came to 2 bases and at J to 3 bases, leaving 7 bases not matched to a gene. The CDR3 is made up of 16 amino acids. Germline values: CDR1 SGHTS, CDR2 YDEGEE. The CDR3 sequence: CASSLGQGGFNQPQHF. For the CDR3, the DNA is TGTGCCAGCAGCTTAGGACAGGGCGGATTCAATCAGCCCCAGCATTTT.

CDR3 residues: CASSLIGGRYYGYTF. The CDR3, as DNA: TGTGCCAGCAGTTTGATCGGGGGGCGGTACTATGGCTACACCTTC. This chain connects TRBV28 to TRBJ1-2, with D possibly TRBD1 on 6 matching bases. The germline gives CDR1 MDHEN, CDR2 SYDVKM. V lost 3 bases, J lost 3 bases, and 14 bases lay in between. The CDR3 runs 15 residues.

This chain links TRBV3-1 (or the pseudogene TRBV3-2) with TRBJ2-2, with D unclear. The CDR3 totals 12 residues. Trimming stripped 1 base from V and 8 bases from J, with 5 bases between. In germline, CDR1 is LGHDT, CDR2 YNNKEL (reference sequence). The CDR3 sequence is CASSQGTGELFF. The CDR3 coding sequence is TGTGCCAGCAGCCAAGGTACAGGGGAGCTGTTTTTT.

This clone turned up a few times. The V gene is TRBV9, the J gene TRBJ2-3, with a possible D match to TRBD1 (7 bases). V was clipped by 4 bases and J by 4 bases, with 16 bases between them. The CDR3 contains 15 residues. Per germline, CDR1 SGDLS and CDR2 YYNGEE. This CDR3 reads CASSTSGRGADTQYF. In DNA form, the CDR3 reads TGTGCCAGCAGCACCTCCGGCAGGGGGGCAGATACGCAGTATTTT.

This chain links TRBV18 with TRBJ2-4; 9 bases are a match to TRBD2. The V segment lost 5 bases and the J segment 8 bases; nucleotides outside the gene matches: 7. Germline V gene sequence: CDR1 KGHSH, CDR2 LQKENI. This CDR3 comprises 14 residues. In DNA, the CDR3 is TGTGCCAGCTCATCGGGACTAGCAGTCGACATTCAGTACTTC. Amino acids: CASSSGLAVDIQYF. Together with reference TRBV18 and TRBJ2-4, the CDR3 gives the full variable domain: NAGVMQNPRHLVRRRGQEARLRCSPMKGHSHVYWYRQLPEEGLKFMVYLQKENIIDESGMPKERFSAEFPKEGPSILRIQQVVRGDSAAYFCASSSGLAVDIQYFGAGTRLSVL.

The rearrangement uses TRBV30 and TRBJ1-1; D perhaps matches TRBD1 (5 bases). Looked up from germline, CDR1 is GTSNPN and CDR2 is SVGIG (reference sequence). V lost 8 bases to trimming and J lost 6 bases, with 22 bases between them. The CDR3 spans 14 residues. Here the CDR3 reads CAANRMAGRAEAFF. The CDR3 coding sequence is TGTGCCGCAAACCGCATGGCAGGGAGGGCTGAAGCTTTCTTT.

The J gene is TRBJ1-4, the V gene TRBV12-3 or TRBV12-4, with no clear D. The CDR3 has 12 amino acids. V lost 7 bases to trimming and J lost 8 bases, with 11 bases between them. CDR3 amino acids: CASKSSSEKLFF. CDR3 nucleotides: TGTGCCAGCAAATCCAGTTCCGAAAAACTGTTTTTT.

Only a few counts were recorded for this clone. The chain couples TRBV7-6 to TRBJ2-5; TRBD1 matches at 10 bases. Germline V gene sequence: CDR1 SGHVS, CDR2 FNYEAQ. V trimming: 0 bases; J trimming: 5 bases; junction bases outside the gene matches: 12. The length of the CDR3 is 18 residues. The CDR3 loop reads CASSLAASGTGVGETQYF. CDR3 in DNA: TGTGCCAGCAGCTTAGCAGCATCCGGGACAGGGGTAGGGGAGACCCAGTACTTC. The variable domain in full, with the rest retrieved from reference TRBV7-6 and TRBJ2-5, is GAGVSQSPRYKVTKRGQDVALRCDPISGHVSLYWYRQALGQGPEFLTYFNYEAQQDKSGLPNDRFSAERPEGSISTLTIQRTEQRDSAMYRCASSLAASGTGVGETQYFGPGTRLLVL.

This clone has a single count. The gene calls are TRBV7-9 and TRBJ1-4, with 7 bases matching TRBD1. CDR3 size: 14 residues. Germline-derived CDR1 and CDR2 are SEHNR and FQNEAQ (reference sequence). V lost 5 bases, J lost 5 bases, and 5 bases stayed unmatched. The DNA of the CDR3 is TGTGCCAGCAGCATACAGGGGCGGAATGAAAAACTGTTTTTT. Residues: CASSIQGRNEKLFF. The whole variable domain, filled in from reference TRBV7-9 and TRBJ1-4, reads DTGVSQNPRHKITKRGQNVTFRCDPISEHNRLYWYRQTLGQGPEFLTYFQNEAQLEKSRLLSDRFSAERPKGSFSTLEIQRTEQGDSAMYLCASSIQGRNEKLFFGSGTQLSVL.

The V and J genes are TRBV9 and TRBJ2-7, with TRBD1 matching over 7 bases. CDR1 is SGDLS, CDR2 YYNGEE, per germline. After removal of 0 bases from V and 3 bases from J, the junction contained 9 bases not matched to a gene. CDR3 length: 16 residues. The CDR3 sequence is CASSVGADRLLYEQYF. The CDR3 DNA reads TGTGCCAGCAGCGTAGGGGCGGACAGGCTACTCTACGAGCAGTACTTC.

A few counts support this clone. The chain joins TRBV27 to TRBJ1-1; maybe TRBD1 (5 bases). The V end lost 8 bases, the J end lost 4 bases, and 20 bases lay between the germline ends. The CDR3 extends over 15 amino acids. In germline, CDR1 is MNHEY, CDR2 SMNVEV (reference sequence). This chain's CDR3 is CASYRARGKSTEAFF. Written as DNA, the CDR3 is TGTGCCAGCTACCGCGCGAGGGGTAAGAGCACTGAAGCTTTCTTT.

The chain carries TRBV28 and TRBJ2-2, with D maybe TRBD1 (6 bases). This CDR3 is 13 amino acids long. V was shortened by 11 bases and J by 1 base, with 11 bases between the two germline ends. CDR1 MDHEN and CDR2 SYDVKM come from the germline V gene. Here the CDR3 DNA reads TGTGCCTCCAGCAGGGGGAACACCGGGGAGCTGTTTTTT. Translated: CASSRGNTGELFF.

The rearrangement links TRBV30 to TRBJ1-4, with D possibly matching TRBD1 (6 bases). This CDR3 contains 14 residues. V gave up 3 bases and J gave up 5 bases, with 13 bases separating them. Germline values: CDR1 GTSNPN, CDR2 SVGIG (reference sequence). CDR3 region: CAWRHTGTNEKLFF. The CDR3 region has the DNA TGTGCCTGGAGACATACAGGGACGAATGAAAAACTGTTTTTT.